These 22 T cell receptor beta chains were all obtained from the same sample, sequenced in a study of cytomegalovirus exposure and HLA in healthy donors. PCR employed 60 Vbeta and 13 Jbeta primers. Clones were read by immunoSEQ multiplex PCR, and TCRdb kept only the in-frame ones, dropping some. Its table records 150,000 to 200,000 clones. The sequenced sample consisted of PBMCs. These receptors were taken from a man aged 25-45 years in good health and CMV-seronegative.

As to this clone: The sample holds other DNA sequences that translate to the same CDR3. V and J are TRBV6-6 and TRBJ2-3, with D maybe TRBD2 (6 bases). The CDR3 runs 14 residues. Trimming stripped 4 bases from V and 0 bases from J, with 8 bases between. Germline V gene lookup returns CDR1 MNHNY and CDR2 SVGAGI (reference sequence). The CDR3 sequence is CASSSGTSTDTQYF. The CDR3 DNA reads TGTGCCAGCAGTTCCGGGACTAGCACAGATACGCAGTATTTT.

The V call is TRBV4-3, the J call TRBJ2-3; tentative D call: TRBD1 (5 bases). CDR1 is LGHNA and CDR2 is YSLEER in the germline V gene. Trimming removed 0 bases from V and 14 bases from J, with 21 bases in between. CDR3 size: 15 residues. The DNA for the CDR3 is TGCGCCAGCAGCCAAGATGGGGCTTTATCCTCTCCGCGGTATTTT. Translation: CASSQDGALSSPRYF.

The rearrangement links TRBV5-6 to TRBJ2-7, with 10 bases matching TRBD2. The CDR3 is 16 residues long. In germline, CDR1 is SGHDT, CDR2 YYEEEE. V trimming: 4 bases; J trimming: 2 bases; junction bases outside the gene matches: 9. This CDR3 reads CASSEASGGLAYEQYF. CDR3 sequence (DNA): TGTGCCAGCAGCGAGGCTAGCGGGGGCCTCGCCTACGAGCAGTACTTC. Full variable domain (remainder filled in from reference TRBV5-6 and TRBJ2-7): DAGVTQSPTHLIKTRGQQVTLRCSPKSGHDTVSWYQQALGQGPQFIFQYYEEEERQRGNFPDRFSGHQFPNYSSELNVNALLLGDSALYLCASSEASGGLAYEQYFGPGTRLTVT.

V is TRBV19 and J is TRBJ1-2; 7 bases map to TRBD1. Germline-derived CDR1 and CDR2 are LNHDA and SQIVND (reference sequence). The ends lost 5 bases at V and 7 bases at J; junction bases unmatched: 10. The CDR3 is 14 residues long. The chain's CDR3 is CASSLLQGTVGYTF. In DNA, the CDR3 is TGTGCCAGTAGTCTATTACAGGGGACCGTTGGCTACACCTTC. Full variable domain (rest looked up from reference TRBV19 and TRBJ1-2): DGGITQSPKYLFRKEGQNVTLSCEQNLNHDAMYWYRQDPGQGLRLIYYSQIVNDFQKGDIAEGYSVSREKKESFPLTVTSAQKNPTAFYLCASSLLQGTVGYTFGSGTRLTVV.

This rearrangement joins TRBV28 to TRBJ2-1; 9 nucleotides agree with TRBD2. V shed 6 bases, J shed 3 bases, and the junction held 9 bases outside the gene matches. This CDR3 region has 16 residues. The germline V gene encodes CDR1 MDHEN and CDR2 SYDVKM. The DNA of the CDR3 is TGTGCCAGCAGCCTCGCTAGCGGGACTCTCTACAATGAGCAGTTCTTC. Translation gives CASSLASGTLYNEQFF. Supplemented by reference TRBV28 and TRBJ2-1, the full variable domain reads DVKVTQSSRYLVKRTGEKVFLECVQDMDHENMFWYRQDPGLGLRLIYFSYDVKMKEKGDIPEGYSVSREKKERFSLILESASTNQTSMYLCASSLASGTLYNEQFFGPGTRLTVL.

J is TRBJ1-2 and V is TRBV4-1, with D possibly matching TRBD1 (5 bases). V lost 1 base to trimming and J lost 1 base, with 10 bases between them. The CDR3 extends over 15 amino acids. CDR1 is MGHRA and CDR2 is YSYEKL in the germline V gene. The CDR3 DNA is TGCGCCAGCAGCCAAGTTATGGGGCTTAACTATGGCTACACCTTC. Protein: CASSQVMGLNYGYTF.

This CDR3 reads CASSVTGGPTYEQYF. The CDR3 bases are TGTGCCAGCAGCGTCACAGGGGGCCCAACCTACGAGCAGTACTTC. The V gene is TRBV9, the J gene TRBJ2-7, with 9 bases that match TRBD1. The V gene end was trimmed by 2 bases and the J gene end by 2 bases; junction bases not matched to a gene: 5. The CDR3 consists of 15 residues. Germline V gene data show CDR1 as SGDLS and CDR2 as YYNGEE.

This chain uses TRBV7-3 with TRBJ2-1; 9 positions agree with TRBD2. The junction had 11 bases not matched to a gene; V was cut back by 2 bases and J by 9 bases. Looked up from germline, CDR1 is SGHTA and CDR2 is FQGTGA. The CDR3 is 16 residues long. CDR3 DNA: TGTGCCAGCAGCTTATCTGGACTAGCGAGTATCGGTGAGCAGTTCTTC. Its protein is CASSLSGLASIGEQFF.

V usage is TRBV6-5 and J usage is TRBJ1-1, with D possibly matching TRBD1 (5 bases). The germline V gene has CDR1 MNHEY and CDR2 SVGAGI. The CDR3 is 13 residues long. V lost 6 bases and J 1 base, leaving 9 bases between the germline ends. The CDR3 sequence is CASSRTTNTEAFF. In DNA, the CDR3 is TGTGCCAGCAGCCGGACAACGAACACTGAAGCTTTCTTT.

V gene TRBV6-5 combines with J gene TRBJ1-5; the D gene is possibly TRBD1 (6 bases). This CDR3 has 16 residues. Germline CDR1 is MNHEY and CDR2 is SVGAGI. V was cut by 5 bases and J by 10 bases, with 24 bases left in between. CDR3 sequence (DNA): TGTGCCAGCAGTCACTTGAACGCTCCAGGGGAACAACCCCAGCATTTT. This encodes CASSHLNAPGEQPQHF.

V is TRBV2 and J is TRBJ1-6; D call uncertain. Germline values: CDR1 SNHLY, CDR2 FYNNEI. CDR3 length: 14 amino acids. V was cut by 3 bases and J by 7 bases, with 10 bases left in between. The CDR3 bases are TGTGCCAGCAGTGAGCGGGCGCAGAATTCACCCCTCCACTTT. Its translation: CASSERAQNSPLHF.

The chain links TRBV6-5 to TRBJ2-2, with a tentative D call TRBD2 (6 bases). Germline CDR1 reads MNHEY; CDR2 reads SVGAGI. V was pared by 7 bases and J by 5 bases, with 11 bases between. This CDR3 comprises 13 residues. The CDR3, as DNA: TGTGCCAGCACCCTGGGAGGAACCGGGGAGCTGTTTTTT. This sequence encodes CASTLGGTGELFF.

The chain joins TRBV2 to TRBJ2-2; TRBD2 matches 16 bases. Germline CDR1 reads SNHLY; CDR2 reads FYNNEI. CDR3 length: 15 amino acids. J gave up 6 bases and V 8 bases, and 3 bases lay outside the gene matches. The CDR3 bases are TGTGCCAGCGGGACTAGCGGGGGGGATCCCGGGGAGCTGTTTTTT. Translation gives CASGTSGGDPGELFF.

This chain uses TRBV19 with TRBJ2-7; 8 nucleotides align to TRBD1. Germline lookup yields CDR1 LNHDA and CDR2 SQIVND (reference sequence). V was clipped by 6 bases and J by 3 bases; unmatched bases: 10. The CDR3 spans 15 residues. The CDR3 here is CASSPGTGGSYEQYF. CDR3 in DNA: TGTGCCAGTAGCCCCGGGACAGGAGGGAGCTACGAGCAGTACTTC.

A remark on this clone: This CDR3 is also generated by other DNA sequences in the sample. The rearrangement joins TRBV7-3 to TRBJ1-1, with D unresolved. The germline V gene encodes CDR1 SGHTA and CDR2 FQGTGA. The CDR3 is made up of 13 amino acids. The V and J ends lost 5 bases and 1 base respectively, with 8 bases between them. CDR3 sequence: CASSEQENTEAFF. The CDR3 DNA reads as TGTGCCAGCAGCGAACAAGAGAACACTGAAGCTTTCTTT.

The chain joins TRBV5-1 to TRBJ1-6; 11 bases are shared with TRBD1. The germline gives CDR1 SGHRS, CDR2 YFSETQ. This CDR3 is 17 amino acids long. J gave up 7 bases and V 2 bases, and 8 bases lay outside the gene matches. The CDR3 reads CASSLNAGTGGNSPLHF. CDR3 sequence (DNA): TGCGCCAGCAGCTTAAACGCCGGGACAGGGGGGAATTCACCCCTCCACTTT.

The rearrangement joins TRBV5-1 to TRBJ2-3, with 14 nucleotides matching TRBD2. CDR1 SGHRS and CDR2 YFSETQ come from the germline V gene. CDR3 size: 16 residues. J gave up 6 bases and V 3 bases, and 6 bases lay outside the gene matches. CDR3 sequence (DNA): TGCGCCAGCAGCTCCGGACTAGCGGGGGGTAGGGATACGCAGTATTTT. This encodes CASSSGLAGGRDTQYF.

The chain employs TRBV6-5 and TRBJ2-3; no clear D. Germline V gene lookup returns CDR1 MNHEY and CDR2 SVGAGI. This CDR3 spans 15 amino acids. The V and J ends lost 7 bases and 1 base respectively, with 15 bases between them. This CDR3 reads CASNWRVGGTDTQYF. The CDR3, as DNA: TGTGCCAGCAATTGGCGTGTCGGAGGCACAGATACGCAGTATTTT.

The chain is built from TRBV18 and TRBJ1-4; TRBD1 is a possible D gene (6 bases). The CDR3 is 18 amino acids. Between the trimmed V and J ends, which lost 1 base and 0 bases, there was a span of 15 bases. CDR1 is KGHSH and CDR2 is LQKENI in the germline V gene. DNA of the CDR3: TGTGCCAGCTCACCACGGCAGGGGACCTCTGCAACTAATGAAAAACTGTTTTTT. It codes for CASSPRQGTSATNEKLFF.

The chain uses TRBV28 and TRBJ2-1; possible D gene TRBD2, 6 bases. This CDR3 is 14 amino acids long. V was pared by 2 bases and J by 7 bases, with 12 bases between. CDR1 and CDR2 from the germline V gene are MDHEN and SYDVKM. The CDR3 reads CASSLGGSGNEQFF. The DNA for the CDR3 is TGTGCCAGCAGTTTAGGAGGGAGTGGGAATGAGCAGTTCTTC.

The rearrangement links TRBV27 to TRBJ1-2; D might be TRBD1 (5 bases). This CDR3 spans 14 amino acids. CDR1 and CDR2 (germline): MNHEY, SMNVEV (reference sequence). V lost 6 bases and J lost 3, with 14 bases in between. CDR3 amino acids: CASSPLGGDYGYTF. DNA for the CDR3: TGTGCCAGCAGCCCCCTGGGGGGGGACTATGGCTACACCTTC.

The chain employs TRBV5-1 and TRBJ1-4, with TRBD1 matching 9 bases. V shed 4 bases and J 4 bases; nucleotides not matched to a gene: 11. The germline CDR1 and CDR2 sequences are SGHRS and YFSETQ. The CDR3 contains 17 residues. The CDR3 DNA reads TGCGCCAGCAGCCGATCAGAGGGACAGGGAAATAATGAAAAACTGTTTTTT. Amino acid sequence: CASSRSEGQGNNEKLFF.